The 30 T cell receptor beta chains presented below share a single source sample, sequenced in a study of neurological immune-mediated disorders. In TCRdb, the 5' RACE reads were re-called with MiXCR into one record per CDR3 protein. The sample has approximately 45,000 distinct CDR3 sequences; roughly 12% are singletons. Material for sequencing was PBMCs. The receptor set was obtained from a female donor in good health.

In regard to this clonotype: A much larger clone lies a single base off, so this may be a read error. This chain links TRBV29-1 with TRBJ1-2; a weak D match, TRBD1 (6 bases). V dropped 0 bases and J dropped 6 bases, with 20 bases sitting between them. Per germline, CDR1 SQVTM and CDR2 ANQGSEA. The CDR3 is 16 amino acids. CDR3: CSVEDDRTPGLHGYTF. The CDR3 region has the DNA TGCAGCGTTGAAGACGACAGGACCCCGGGCTTGCATGGCTACACCTTC. Full variable domain (rest looked up from reference TRBV29-1 and TRBJ1-2): SAVISQKPSRDICQRGTSLTIQCQVDSQVTMMFWYRQQPGQSLTLIATANQGSEATYESGFVIDKFPISRPNLTFSTLTVSNMSPEDSSIYLCSVEDDRTPGLHGYTFGSGTRLTVV.

This clonotype was seen at least ten times. The chain uses TRBV12-3 or TRBV12-4 and TRBJ2-5; D is unresolved. V lost 3 bases and J lost 3, with 2 bases in between. CDR3 size: 11 residues. The CDR3 DNA follows: TGTGCCAGCAGTTTTAAAGAGACCCAGTACTTC. It is translated as CASSFKETQYF.

This clonotype has at least ten counts. The chain couples TRBV10-3 to TRBJ1-4, with D uncertain. The CDR3 spans 15 residues. Looked up from germline, CDR1 is ENHRY and CDR2 is SYGVKD. Trimming removed 5 bases from V and 0 bases from J, with 10 bases in between. The CDR3 DNA sequence: TGTGCCATCAGTAGAGAAGACCCAACTAATGAAAAACTGTTTTTT. Amino acid sequence: CAISREDPTNEKLFF.

This clonotype appeared many times. The V and J genes are TRBV11-2 and TRBJ2-1, with TRBD1 matching 7 bases. CDR1 is SGHAT, CDR2 FQNNGV, per germline. CDR3 size: 13 residues. V shed 5 bases and J 12 bases; nucleotides not matched to a gene: 10. CDR3 DNA sequence: TGTGCCAGCAGCCTAGGGGACAGTGTGTCGCAGTTCTTC. It codes for CASSLGDSVSQFF.

Ten or more counts support this clonotype. The rearrangement links TRBV10-3 to TRBJ2-1; D unresolved. This CDR3 has 13 amino acids. Trimming cost V 0 bases and J 2 bases, with 2 bases left between them. CDR1 ENHRY and CDR2 SYGVKD come from the germline V gene. CDR3 bases: TGTGCCATCAGTGAGTCCCCCTACAATGAGCAGTTCTTC. Translating it yields CAISESPYNEQFF.

V and J are TRBV19 and TRBJ2-1; 7 nucleotides align to TRBD2. J was trimmed by 7 bases and V by 5 bases; bases with no gene match: 8. CDR3 length: 14 residues. Germline-derived CDR1 and CDR2 are LNHDA and SQIVND (reference sequence). The CDR3 sequence is CASSVGLGTNEQFF. As DNA, the CDR3 is TGTGCCAGTAGTGTAGGACTAGGGACTAATGAGCAGTTCTTC. Filled out from reference TRBV19 and TRBJ2-1, the complete variable domain reads DGGITQSPKYLFRKEGQNVTLSCEQNLNHDAMYWYRQDPGQGLRLIYYSQIVNDFQKGDIAEGYSVSREKKESFPLTVTSAQKNPTAFYLCASSVGLGTNEQFFGPGTRLTVL.

This clonotype has ten or more counts. The J gene is TRBJ2-3, the V gene TRBV4-1, with 12 bases lining up with TRBD2. Germline V gives CDR1 MGHRA, CDR2 YSYEKL. CDR3 length equals 16 residues. The ends lost 2 bases at V and 5 bases at J; junction bases unmatched: 5. DNA for the CDR3: TGCGCCAGCAGCCAATACTCTAGCGGGGGGGTAGATACGCAGTATTTT. Translation gives CASSQYSSGGVDTQYF.

In its sample, this clonotype was seen many times. The J gene is TRBJ2-2, the V gene TRBV20-1; D is tentatively TRBD1 or TRBD2 (6 bases each). The V end lost 6 bases, the J end lost 7 bases, and 21 bases lay between the germline ends. The CDR3 covers 15 residues. Germline loops: CDR1 DFQATT, CDR2 SNEGSKA (reference sequence). DNA for the CDR3: TGCAGTGCCAAACCAGCGGGTTCCAGGGGCGGGGAGCTGTTTTTT. Translation: CSAKPAGSRGGELFF.

This chain joins TRBV7-2 and TRBJ1-4; perhaps TRBD1 as D (6 bases). From germline, CDR1 is SGHTA and CDR2 FQGNSA. The CDR3 covers 16 residues. Trimming stripped 5 bases from V and 3 bases from J, with 16 bases between. The CDR3 sequence is CASSRGYRAANEKLFF. The CDR3 DNA reads TGTGCCAGCAGCCGAGGCTACAGGGCGGCTAATGAAAAACTGTTTTTT.

J is TRBJ2-1 and V is TRBV19; D uncertain. Trimming stripped 6 bases from V and 4 bases from J, with 10 bases between. CDR1 LNHDA and CDR2 SQIVND come from the germline V gene (reference sequence). The CDR3 has 13 residues. Written as DNA, the CDR3 is TGTGCCAGTAGGGCTAACACTTACAATGAGCAGTTCTTC. Its protein product is CASRANTYNEQFF.

This clonotype was recorded at least ten times. The chain recombines TRBV20-1 with TRBJ2-5; D is tentatively TRBD1 or TRBD2 (6 bases each). This CDR3 is 14 amino acids long. V gave up 3 bases and J gave up 9 bases, with 20 bases separating them. From germline, CDR1 is DFQATT and CDR2 SNEGSKA (reference sequence). In DNA, the CDR3 is TGCAGTGCTAGGAGGGGGACTGCTGACATGGCCCAGTACTTC. It encodes CSARRGTADMAQYF.

Ten or more counts support this clonotype. The chain combines TRBV7-2 with TRBJ1-2, with 8 positions matching TRBD1. J lost 7 bases, V lost 3 bases, and 13 bases had no gene match. This CDR3 spans 16 amino acids. Per germline, CDR1 SGHTA and CDR2 FQGNSA. CDR3 sequence: CASSFGRTGRQGGYTF. CDR3 bases: TGTGCCAGCAGCTTCGGCCGGACAGGGAGACAGGGTGGCTACACCTTC.

This clonotype was detected many times. The gene calls are TRBV10-3 and TRBJ2-1, with TRBD2 matching 7 bases. Trimming took 8 bases from V and 6 from J; bases not matched to a gene: 7. Germline V gives CDR1 ENHRY, CDR2 SYGVKD. The CDR3 runs 13 residues. The CDR3 is CAILAAGGNEQFF. The CDR3 nucleotides read TGTGCCATCCTAGCGGCGGGCGGCAATGAGCAGTTCTTC.

The chain couples TRBV12-3 or TRBV12-4 to TRBJ1-1; the D is unclear. V gave up 7 bases and J gave up 2 bases, with 11 bases separating them. This CDR3 is 13 amino acids long. The CDR3 DNA reads TGTGCCAGCACTCCCCAGGCAAACACTGAAGCTTTCTTT. Amino acids: CASTPQANTEAFF.

V gene TRBV5-1 combines with J gene TRBJ1-4, with a weak D call TRBD1 (5 bases). The V end lost 0 bases, the J end lost 6 bases, and 12 bases lay between the germline ends. Per the germline V gene, CDR1 is SGHRS and CDR2 is YFSETQ. The CDR3 length is 15 residues. DNA of the CDR3: TGCGCCAGCAGCTTGGAGGGGCCCACCGATGAAAAACTGTTTTTT. Amino acid sequence: CASSLEGPTDEKLFF.

This clonotype was seen repeatedly, ten times or more. CDR3 loop: CATSRGDQGRAEKLFF. CDR3 coding DNA: TGTGCCACCAGCAGAGGGGATCAAGGTCGGGCTGAAAAACTGTTTTTT. The V gene is TRBV15, the J gene TRBJ1-4; D is ambiguous. There are 16 residues in the CDR3. Germline loops: CDR1 LNHNV, CDR2 YYDKDF (reference sequence). Trimming removed 1 base from V and 7 bases from J, with 16 bases in between. Using reference TRBV15 and TRBJ1-4 for the parts outside the CDR3, the full variable domain is DAMVIQNPRYQVTQFGKPVTLSCSQTLNHNVMYWYQQKSSQAPKLLFHYYDKDFNNEADTPDNFQSRRPNTSFCFLDIRSPGLGDTAMYLCATSRGDQGRAEKLFFGSGTQLSVL.

This clonotype was detected many times. The chain recombines TRBV5-5 with TRBJ2-4, with a tentative D call TRBD2 (6 bases). The CDR3 extends over 15 amino acids. V was cut by 7 bases and J by 2 bases, with 16 bases left in between. The germline V gene encodes CDR1 SGHKS and CDR2 YYEKEE (reference sequence). The CDR3 DNA reads TGTGCCAGCCACAGCCCAGCGGGTCCCAAAAACATTCAGTACTTC. It specifies CASHSPAGPKNIQYF.

This clonotype was picked up many times. The chain is built from TRBV5-1 and TRBJ1-1; the D gene is possibly TRBD1 (6 bases). This CDR3 is built from 16 residues. Germline V CDR1 and CDR2: SGHRS, YFSETQ. Trimming cost V 6 bases and J 1 base, with 19 bases left between them. The chain's CDR3 is CASMVISGVPNTEAFF. Written as DNA, the CDR3 is TGCGCCAGCATGGTGATTTCAGGGGTCCCGAACACTGAAGCTTTCTTT. The entire variable domain, with the rest obtained from reference TRBV5-1 and TRBJ1-1, is as follows: KAGVTQTPRYLIKTRGQQVTLSCSPISGHRSVSWYQQTPGQGLQFLFEYFSETQRNKGNFPGRFSGRQFSNSRSEMNVSTLELGDSALYLCASMVISGVPNTEAFFGQGTRLTVV.

This chain links TRBV3-1 with TRBJ2-2, with D perhaps being TRBD1 or TRBD2 (5 bases each). Germline CDR1 and CDR2: LGHDT and YNNKEL (reference sequence). Trimming cost V 7 bases and J 11 bases, with 17 bases left between them. CDR3 length: 13 amino acids. The CDR3 loop is CASMPTRDGELFF. The CDR3 DNA reads TGTGCCAGCATGCCCACTAGGGACGGTGAGCTGTTTTTT. Together with reference TRBV3-1 and TRBJ2-2, the CDR3 gives the full variable domain: DTAVSQTPKYLVTQMGNDKSIKCEQNLGHDTMYWYKQDSKKFLKIMFSYNNKELIINETVPNRFSPKSPDKAHLNLHINSLELGDSAVYFCASMPTRDGELFFGEGSRLTVL.

Ten or more counts support this clonotype. The V gene is TRBV12-3 or TRBV12-4, the J gene TRBJ2-7; 9 bases agree with TRBD1. This CDR3 is built from 14 residues. J was trimmed by 6 bases and V by 8 bases; bases with no gene match: 11. The CDR3, as DNA: TGTGCCAGCGGAATCGACGACAGGGGGGGCGAGCAGTACTTC. This codes for CASGIDDRGGEQYF.

This clonotype was observed once. The V and J genes are TRBV14 and TRBJ2-2; D might be TRBD1 (6 bases). CDR3 length: 14 residues. The V gene lost 2 bases and the J gene lost 6 bases, with 10 bases spanning the gap. Looked up from germline, CDR1 is SGHDN and CDR2 is FVKESK. As DNA, the CDR3 is TGTGCCAGCAGCCAATGGACAGTGGCCGGGGAGCTGTTTTTT. Protein product: CASSQWTVAGELFF.

V is TRBV6-4 and J is TRBJ2-1; possible D gene TRBD1, 5 bases. Germline CDR1 is MRHNA and CDR2 is SNTAGT. The CDR3 contains 14 residues. The V end lost 4 bases, the J end lost 8 bases, and 15 bases lay between the germline ends. CDR3 bases: TGTGCCAGCAGTGTAATGGACAACCCGGATGAGCAGTTCTTC. The encoded protein is CASSVMDNPDEQFF.

In this sample, this clonotype turned up many times. V usage is TRBV19 and J usage is TRBJ1-5, with unresolved D. CDR3 length equals 15 residues. CDR1 is LNHDA and CDR2 is SQIVND in the germline V gene (reference sequence). Trimming removed 6 bases at V and 2 bases at J, with 14 bases between. This CDR3 reads CASSVLGSGNQPQHF. DNA of the CDR3: TGTGCCAGTAGCGTATTGGGCTCGGGCAATCAGCCCCAGCATTTT. Supplemented by reference TRBV19 and TRBJ1-5, the full variable domain reads DGGITQSPKYLFRKEGQNVTLSCEQNLNHDAMYWYRQDPGQGLRLIYYSQIVNDFQKGDIAEGYSVSREKKESFPLTVTSAQKNPTAFYLCASSVLGSGNQPQHFGDGTRLSIL.

This clonotype has ten or more counts. This chain connects TRBV5-1 to TRBJ2-3; 9 nucleotides line up with TRBD2. Germline lookup yields CDR1 SGHRS and CDR2 YFSETQ. This CDR3 region has 15 residues. Losses at the gene ends were 0 bases for V and 7 bases for J; bases not matched to a gene: 6. CDR3 in DNA: TGCGCCAGCAGCTTGGTAGCGGGGGAAAGAAATACGCAGTATTTT. It encodes CASSLVAGERNTQYF. The full variable domain, rest sourced from reference TRBV5-1 and TRBJ2-3, is KAGVTQTPRYLIKTRGQQVTLSCSPISGHRSVSWYQQTPGQGLQFLFEYFSETQRNKGNFPGRFSGRQFSNSRSEMNVSTLELGDSALYLCASSLVAGERNTQYFGPGTRLTVL.

This sequence joins TRBV2 and TRBJ2-5; possibly TRBD2 for D (6 bases). Germline CDR1 SNHLY, CDR2 FYNNEI. This CDR3 spans 13 amino acids. V shed 3 bases and J shed 4 bases, with 9 bases lying between them. The CDR3 nucleotides are TGTGCCAGCAGTGACTTAGCGGTAGAGACCCAGTACTTC. This encodes CASSDLAVETQYF.

Many counts were recorded for this clonotype. This chain joins TRBV3-1 and TRBJ2-7, with D unclear. Germline assignment: CDR1 LGHDT and CDR2 YNNKEL (reference sequence). This CDR3 spans 12 amino acids. V was trimmed by 1 base and J by 5 bases, leaving 6 bases between them. CDR3 DNA: TGTGCCAGCAGCCAAGTTCCCAACGAGCAGTACTTC. This encodes CASSQVPNEQYF.

This clonotype has at least ten counts. An end of the junction does not agree with germline; a read error may underlie this. This chain uses TRBV12-3 or TRBV12-4 with TRBJ1-1; D is undetermined. The CDR3 has 11 amino acids. The CDR3 spells CASNLGTEAFF. The CDR3 coding sequence is TGTGCCAGCAATTTAGGCACTGAAGCTTTCTTT.

This clonotype has only a few counts. The V gene is TRBV5-1, the J gene TRBJ2-5; D perhaps matches TRBD1 (6 bases). Germline lookup yields CDR1 SGHRS and CDR2 YFSETQ. The V end lost 0 bases, the J end lost 6 bases, and 9 bases lay between the germline ends. CDR3 length: 13 residues. The DNA of the CDR3 is TGCGCCAGCAGCTTGGACAGGGTGAAGACCCAGTACTTC. It encodes CASSLDRVKTQYF.

The table lists this clonotype with many counts. The chain links TRBV21-1 to TRBJ1-1; the table's D call of TRBD1 was not tested on the DNA. TRBV21-1 is shown as a pseudogene. The CDR3 length is 15 residues. CDR3 amino acids: CASKLWAALNTEAFF. The CDR3 DNA reads TGTGCCAGCAAGCTCTGGGCAGCCCTGAACACTGAAGCTTTCTTT.

This clonotype has ten or more counts. The V and J genes are TRBV20-1 and TRBJ1-5; D call uncertain. The CDR3 runs to 14 residues. The V gene's germline CDR1 is DFQATT and CDR2 SNEGSKA (reference sequence). Trimming took 6 bases from V and 0 from J, leaving 12 bases between them. CDR3 residues: CSAYSGYSNQPQHF. DNA of the CDR3: TGCAGTGCCTATTCAGGATATAGCAATCAGCCCCAGCATTTT.